This TCR beta chain originates from a study of shared clonotypes between healthy human individuals. CD4+ cells underwent separation, giving CD45RA+ naive and CD45RA-negative memory subsets. Authors' methods: There were no quality scores in the junction-only immunoSEQ sequences, so filtering differed. Assay used: immunoSEQ multiplex PCR; TCRdb lists only in-frame clones, some missing. The DNA was the basis for D and trimming; V, J and clone size are from that table. Of around 700,000 clones in the sample, about 78% were seen once. This CDR3 contains 13 residues. Trimming removed 4 bases from V and 6 bases from J, with 13 bases in between. Looked up from germline, CDR1 is SGHTA and CDR2 is FQGTGA. Study results and limitations: Rarefaction showed that sequencing of sorted subsets was incomplete (despite large depth). Clonotype sharing across several donors was observed for around 5% of naive CD4 clonotypes.

Concerning this clone: What it binds is unknown.

V usage is TRBV7-3 and J usage is TRBJ2-7; unclear D gene. The sequenced material came from memory CD4+ T cells sorted from blood. Subset: CD45RA-negative fraction. The source of this sequence is a woman aged 25 to 39 in good health. CDR3 nucleotides: TGTGCCAGCAGCTGGAGTTGGCAGTCCGAGCAGTACTTC. Its protein is CASSWSWQSEQYF.